Listed here is a single T cell receptor beta chain. TCR beta sequencing was performed on blood CD8+ and CD4+ T cells. The sample belongs to a study of CD8 T cells in Susac syndrome. Random-hexamer reverse transcription was applied to about 0.45 to 1 ug RNA. Across 54 Vbeta and 13 Jbeta, immunoSEQ multiplex PCR amplified TCR beta CDR3. A single record per CDR3 protein comes from TCRdb applying MiXCR to the immunoSEQ multiplex PCR reads. The table lists about 300,000 distinct CDR3 sequences, about 91% of them singletons. The CDR3 runs 16 residues. Germline-derived CDR1 and CDR2 are DFQATT and SNEGSKA (reference sequence). Trimming shortened V by 3 bases and J by 2 bases, and 17 bases separated the two germline ends.

Material: CD4+ T cells from PBMCs. The chain uses TRBV20-1 and TRBJ1-5; D not resolved. The receptor was derived from a human donor with multiple sclerosis. The CDR3 loop reads CSASSGPGGGNQPQHF. The DNA of the CDR3 is TGCAGTGCTAGCTCCGGGCCCGGTGGTGGCAATCAGCCCCAGCATTTT.